Described below is a single T cell receptor beta chain sequence and its context. Sequencing used immunoSEQ multiplex PCR; TCRdb keeps in-frame clones, though not all of them. Counted here are around 140,000 clones, approximately 83% occurring once; the ten biggest clones make up approximately 1.4%. This sample stems from a study of blood T cell repertoires in COVID-19. The receptor comes from a human donor in a cohort sampled during active COVID-19. Specimen: peripheral blood.

The CDR3: CASSQQTRSGFYNEQFF. CDR3 in DNA: TGTGCCAGCAGCCAGCAGACCCGATCGGGGTTTTACAATGAGCAGTTCTTC. The genes are TRBV3-1 (or the pseudogene TRBV3-2) and TRBJ2-1; D may be TRBD2 (5 bases). Germline CDR1 reads LGHDT; CDR2 reads YNNKEL (reference sequence). The germline V and J ends were trimmed by 3 bases and 4 bases, with 19 bases remaining between them. The CDR3 is 17 amino acids.